This entry lists 30 T cell receptor beta chains sequenced from one sample in a study of cytomegalovirus exposure and HLA in healthy donors. Generated by immunoSEQ multiplex PCR, the TCRdb table keeps only in-frame clones and is missing some. The table lists hundreds of thousands of clones, roughly 90% of them singletons. The sample comprised PBMCs. The source is a woman between 18 and 29 years old in good health and CMV-seronegative.

The chain links TRBV10-1 to TRBJ2-1; D is perhaps TRBD1 (5 bases). Germline lookup yields CDR1 WNHNN and CDR2 SYGVQD (reference sequence). The CDR3 contains 12 residues. V was clipped by 4 bases and J by 9 bases, with 10 bases between them. Here the CDR3 reads CASSAREAEQFF. The CDR3 DNA follows: TGCGCCAGCAGTGCCAGGGAAGCTGAGCAGTTCTTC.

The V and J genes are TRBV6-5 and TRBJ1-1; the D gene is possibly TRBD1 (6 bases). This CDR3 has 15 residues. Germline CDR1 MNHEY, CDR2 SVGAGI. V was trimmed by 6 bases and J by 3 bases, leaving 17 bases between them. The CDR3 is CASSGASSGDTEAFF. Here the CDR3 DNA reads TGTGCCAGCAGCGGAGCCTCGTCAGGGGACACTGAAGCTTTCTTT.

The chain couples TRBV5-1 to TRBJ2-2; TRBD1 is a possible D gene (6 bases). Deletions cut 0 bases from V and 6 bases from J, with 12 bases between. This CDR3 is 15 amino acids long. Germline V gene data show CDR1 as SGHRS and CDR2 as YFSETQ. CDR3 in amino acids: CASSLVTGWSGELFF. Here the CDR3 DNA reads TGCGCCAGCAGCTTGGTTACAGGGTGGTCCGGGGAGCTGTTTTTT.

The chain couples TRBV5-6 to TRBJ2-3, with a tentative D call TRBD2 (5 bases). CDR1 SGHDT and CDR2 YYEEEE come from the germline V gene. This CDR3 is built from 13 residues. Trimming left V 2 bases short and J 4 bases short, with 8 bases between. The CDR3 region has the DNA TGTGCCAGCAGCTTACTAGGGTCAGATACGCAGTATTTT. Its protein is CASSLLGSDTQYF.

This clone was counted once. CDR3 in amino acids: CASSLASSGGLNEQFF. The DNA for the CDR3 is TGTGCCAGCAGCTTAGCATCTAGCGGGGGGCTCAATGAGCAGTTCTTC. V and J are TRBV7-6 and TRBJ2-1, with TRBD2 matching 11 bases. Looked up from germline, CDR1 is SGHVS and CDR2 is FNYEAQ. There are 16 residues in the CDR3. J lost 6 bases, V lost 0 bases, and 4 bases had no gene match.

The chain has TRBV9 and TRBJ2-7; a weak D match, TRBD2 (5 bases). This CDR3 region has 14 residues. Germline V gives CDR1 SGDLS, CDR2 YYNGEE. V shed 4 bases and J shed 4 bases, with 15 bases lying between them. This CDR3 reads CASSRTGFSYEQYF. The CDR3 DNA reads as TGTGCCAGCAGCCGGACGGGGTTTTCATACGAGCAGTACTTC.

J is TRBJ2-7 and V is TRBV29-1, with 12 nucleotides matching TRBD1. There are 18 residues in the CDR3. V lost 6 bases and J lost 0; bases outside the gene matches: 15. Germline assignment: CDR1 SQVTM and CDR2 ANQGSEA. For the CDR3, the DNA is TGCAGCGTCAATACCGGGACAGGGGGCTCAATGAGCTCCTACGAGCAGTACTTC. Its translation: CSVNTGTGGSMSSYEQYF.

The chain carries TRBV11-2 and TRBJ1-1, with D unclear. Germline CDR1 SGHAT, CDR2 FQNNGV. The CDR3 is 14 residues long. Deletions cut 0 bases from V and 0 bases from J, with 5 bases between. The CDR3 here is CASSLELMNTEAFF. CDR3 nucleotide sequence: TGTGCCAGCAGCTTAGAACTTATGAACACTGAAGCTTTCTTT.

The CDR3, as DNA: TGTGCCAGTAGCTTGGTAGGGGTGAACACCGGGGAGCTGTTTTTT. Amino acid sequence: CASSLVGVNTGELFF. V and J are TRBV19 and TRBJ2-2; perhaps TRBD1 as D (5 bases). The germline V gene encodes CDR1 LNHDA and CDR2 SQIVND (reference sequence). The CDR3 is 15 amino acids. The V gene lost 6 bases and the J gene lost 1 base, with 12 bases spanning the gap.

A single count supports this clone. The chain combines TRBV2 with TRBJ2-1; 10 bases line up with TRBD2. The junction had 5 bases not matched to a gene; V was cut back by 6 bases and J by 3 bases. The CDR3 runs to 15 residues. The V gene's germline CDR1 is SNHLY and CDR2 FYNNEI. The DNA for the CDR3 is TGTGCCAGCAGAACAACTAGCGGGAACTACAATGAGCAGTTCTTC. It is translated as CASRTTSGNYNEQFF.

The chain links TRBV6-5 to TRBJ2-2, with 10 bases that match TRBD2. The V gene's germline CDR1 is MNHEY and CDR2 SVGAGI. The CDR3 totals 14 residues. The V and J ends lost 2 bases and 6 bases, in that order; junction bases with no gene match: 0. The CDR3 protein is CASSYTSGAGELFF. In DNA form, the CDR3 reads TGTGCCAGCAGTTACACTAGCGGGGCCGGGGAGCTGTTTTTT.

V is TRBV11-3 and J is TRBJ2-7, with D maybe TRBD1 (6 bases). Between the trimmed V and J ends, which lost 5 bases and 1 base, there was a span of 12 bases. This CDR3 spans 14 amino acids. CDR1 is SGHNT and CDR2 is YENEEA in the germline V gene. The CDR3 nucleotides are TGTGCCAGCAGCCTCACAGGGCTTTCCTACGAGCAGTACTTC. It yields the protein CASSLTGLSYEQYF.

The CDR3 bases are TGTGCCAGCAGCTACAAGGGGACCGGGGAGCTGTTTTTT. Its translation: CASSYKGTGELFF. The rearrangement links TRBV7-3 to TRBJ2-2, with a possible D match to TRBD1 (5 bases). Trimming shortened V by 4 bases and J by 5 bases, and 8 bases separated the two germline ends. This CDR3 spans 13 amino acids. Germline V gene data show CDR1 as SGHTA and CDR2 as FQGTGA. The full variable domain, rest sourced from reference TRBV7-3 and TRBJ2-2, is GAGVSQTPSNKVTEKGKYVELRCDPISGHTALYWYRQSLGQGPEFLIYFQGTGAADDSGLPNDRFFAVRPEGSVSTLKIQRTERGDSAVYLCASSYKGTGELFFGEGSRLTVL.

The chain recombines TRBV7-9 with TRBJ2-1; TRBD1 might be the D (5 bases). Trimming took off 2 bases at V and 14 bases at J, with 10 bases between the two ends. This CDR3 is built from 11 residues. Germline CDR1 SEHNR, CDR2 FQNEAQ (reference sequence). CDR3 sequence reads: CASSLKGIEFF. In DNA form, the CDR3 reads TGTGCCAGCAGCTTAAAGGGGATTGAGTTCTTC.

This clone showed up just once. The rearrangement links TRBV19 to TRBJ2-6; the D is unclear. Germline V gene sequence: CDR1 LNHDA, CDR2 SQIVND (reference sequence). The CDR3 spans 15 residues. The V and J ends lost 4 bases and 0 bases respectively, with 7 bases between them. This chain's CDR3 is CASSTHSSGANVLTF. In DNA form, the CDR3 reads TGTGCCAGTAGTACCCACAGCTCTGGGGCCAACGTCCTGACTTTC. Full variable domain (remainder filled in from reference TRBV19 and TRBJ2-6): DGGITQSPKYLFRKEGQNVTLSCEQNLNHDAMYWYRQDPGQGLRLIYYSQIVNDFQKGDIAEGYSVSREKKESFPLTVTSAQKNPTAFYLCASSTHSSGANVLTFGAGSRLTVL.

The rearrangement joins TRBV9 to TRBJ2-2, with D maybe TRBD2 (6 bases). V lost 3 bases, J lost 4 bases, and 13 bases lay in between. CDR3 size: 15 residues. Germline CDR1 reads SGDLS; CDR2 reads YYNGEE. The CDR3 DNA reads as TGTGCCAGCAGCGGGGGGGACTTCCGCACCGGGGAGCTGTTTTTT. Translating it yields CASSGGDFRTGELFF.

The gene calls are TRBV5-4 and TRBJ2-3; possibly TRBD2 for D (7 bases). The V gene lost 1 base and the J gene lost 4 bases, with 13 bases spanning the gap. This CDR3 is 15 amino acids long. Germline V CDR1 and CDR2: SGHNT, YYREEE (reference sequence). In nucleotides, the CDR3 is TGTGCCAGCAGCTTGATGGGGGGGCCCGCAGATACGCAGTATTTT. As protein: CASSLMGGPADTQYF.

This chain joins TRBV6-5 and TRBJ2-5; TRBD1 is a possible D gene (5 bases). Germline CDR1 is MNHEY and CDR2 is SVGAGI. The CDR3 totals 16 residues. With 0 bases removed from V and 4 bases from J, the gap between germline ends came to 15 bases. CDR3 nucleotides: TGTGCCAGCAGTTACTCTGGCAGGGCGAGTCGAGAGACCCAGTACTTC. It yields the protein CASSYSGRASRETQYF.

The chain links TRBV7-6 to TRBJ2-7; tentatively, D is TRBD1 (5 bases). Germline CDR1 is SGHVS and CDR2 is FNYEAQ. CDR3 length: 13 residues. Deletions cut 1 base from V and 6 bases from J, with 10 bases between. CDR3 sequence (DNA): TGTGCCAGCAGCTTAGGGTCAGGGTCCGAGCAGTACTTC. Translating it yields CASSLGSGSEQYF.

V usage is TRBV5-1 and J usage is TRBJ2-2; 9 positions agree with TRBD1. Unmatched junction bases numbered 3, after V lost 0 bases and J lost 9 bases. Per the germline V gene, CDR1 is SGHRS and CDR2 is YFSETQ. The length of the CDR3 is 14 residues. The CDR3: CASSLATGGRELFF. CDR3 DNA sequence: TGCGCCAGCAGCTTGGCGACAGGGGGTAGGGAGCTGTTTTTT.

About this clone itself: Other nucleotide sequences from this sample produce the same CDR3. The V and J genes are TRBV5-1 and TRBJ1-1; perhaps TRBD1 as D (5 bases). The germline V gene encodes CDR1 SGHRS and CDR2 YFSETQ. The ends were cut back, 2 bases at V and 4 bases at J, with 9 bases in the middle. This CDR3 region has 13 residues. CDR3 sequence (DNA): TGCGCCAGCAGCTTTAGGGGTGGCACTGAAGCTTTCTTT. This encodes CASSFRGGTEAFF.

This chain connects TRBV6-4 to TRBJ1-6; TRBD1 agrees at 11 bases. V was pared by 5 bases and J by 10 bases, with 4 bases of the junction left unmatched. The CDR3 loop spans 14 amino acids. Germline V gene data show CDR1 as MRHNA and CDR2 as SNTAGT. Written as DNA, the CDR3 is TGTGCCAGCAGTCCGGGACAGGGGGTCTCACCCCTCCACTTT. Translating gives CASSPGQGVSPLHF.

The gene calls are TRBV30 and TRBJ2-1, with 7 bases fitting TRBD1. Losses at the gene ends were 0 bases for V and 5 bases for J; bases not matched to a gene: 10. CDR1 is GTSNPN and CDR2 is SVGIG in the germline V gene (reference sequence). This CDR3 spans 16 amino acids. This CDR3 reads CAWSVQDRIINNEQFF. The CDR3 DNA sequence: TGTGCCTGGAGTGTCCAGGACAGGATAATTAACAATGAGCAGTTCTTC. The full variable domain, with the rest looked up from reference TRBV30 and TRBJ2-1, is SQTIHQWPATLVQPVGSPLSLECTVEGTSNPNLYWYRQAAGRGLQLLFYSVGIGQISSEVPQNLSASRPQDRQFILSSKKLLLSDSGFYLCAWSVQDRIINNEQFFGPGTRLTVL.

The rearrangement links TRBV29-1 to TRBJ2-7; D perhaps matches TRBD1 (6 bases). The germline V and J ends were trimmed by 7 bases and 1 base, with 14 bases remaining between them. Germline V gene data show CDR1 as SQVTM and CDR2 as ANQGSEA. The length of the CDR3 is 13 residues. This chain's CDR3 is CSAINRESYEQYF. In DNA, the CDR3 is TGCAGCGCCATAAACAGGGAGTCCTACGAGCAGTACTTC.

The gene calls are TRBV11-2 and TRBJ2-1; TRBD2 matches 8 bases. The V gene's germline CDR1 is SGHAT and CDR2 FQNNGV. The CDR3 length is 13 residues. V lost 3 bases, J lost 7 bases, and 2 bases stayed unmatched. In nucleotides, the CDR3 is TGTGCCAGCAGCTTGGCGGGGGGAAATGAGCAGTTCTTC. Residues: CASSLAGGNEQFF.

This chain uses TRBV30 with TRBJ2-2; 8 bases line up with TRBD2. CDR3 length equals 14 residues. Unmatched junction bases numbered 5, after V lost 3 bases and J lost 5 bases. Germline CDR1 reads GTSNPN; CDR2 reads SVGIG (reference sequence). CDR3 protein: CAWSGGAGTGELFF. The CDR3 DNA reads as TGTGCCTGGAGCGGGGGGGCCGGTACCGGGGAGCTGTTTTTT.

This clone turned up a few times. The V call is TRBV30, the J call TRBJ1-4; unclear D gene. Between the trimmed V and J ends, which lost 4 bases and 10 bases, there was a span of 16 bases. The CDR3 consists of 13 residues. Germline CDR1 and CDR2: GTSNPN and SVGIG (reference sequence). The CDR3 reads CAWTPGMRRKLFF. In DNA, the CDR3 is TGTGCCTGGACCCCGGGGATGAGGAGAAAACTGTTTTTT.

V gene TRBV28 combines with J gene TRBJ1-1; D unresolved. The CDR3 has 15 amino acids. Germline V gives CDR1 MDHEN, CDR2 SYDVKM. The V gene lost 1 base and the J gene lost 5 bases, with 14 bases spanning the gap. CDR3 region: CASSLLTPRGTEAFF. CDR3 DNA sequence: TGTGCCAGCAGTTTATTAACCCCGCGAGGGACTGAAGCTTTCTTT.

The rearrangement uses TRBV6-5 and TRBJ2-5, with TRBD1 matching over 7 bases. Germline V gene data show CDR1 as MNHEY and CDR2 as SVGAGI. The CDR3 has 14 amino acids. V lost 6 bases and J lost 5; bases outside the gene matches: 9. The CDR3 loop is CASRTTGVRETQYF. The DNA for the CDR3 is TGTGCCAGCAGGACCACAGGGGTCCGGGAGACCCAGTACTTC.

The chain recombines TRBV5-1 with TRBJ2-3; tentatively, D is TRBD1 (5 bases). Trimming removed 7 bases from V and 2 bases from J, with 17 bases in between. From germline, CDR1 is SGHRS and CDR2 YFSETQ. This CDR3 comprises 15 residues. In nucleotides, the CDR3 is TGCGCCAGCTCCCATCAAGGGGCCCCCACAGATACGCAGTATTTT. Translating gives CASSHQGAPTDTQYF.